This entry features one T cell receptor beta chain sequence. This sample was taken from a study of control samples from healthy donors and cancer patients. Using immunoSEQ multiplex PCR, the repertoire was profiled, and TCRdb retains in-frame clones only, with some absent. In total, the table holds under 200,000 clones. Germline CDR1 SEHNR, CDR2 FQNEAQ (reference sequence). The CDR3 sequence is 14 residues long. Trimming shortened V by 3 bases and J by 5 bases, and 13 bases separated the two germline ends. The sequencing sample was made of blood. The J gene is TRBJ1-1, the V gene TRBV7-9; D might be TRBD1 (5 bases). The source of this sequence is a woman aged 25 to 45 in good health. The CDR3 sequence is CASSFMGGRTEAFF. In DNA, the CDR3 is TGTGCCAGCAGCTTTATGGGGGGTCGGACTGAAGCTTTCTTT.